This T cell receptor beta chain was found in a study of T cell repertoires in cytomegalovirus infection. Study-wide background: Researchers turned to recently identified HLA-C-restricted CMV epitopes as well as well-studied HLA-B-restricted ones. The public TCR beta signatures pointed to both CMV infection and matching HLA type.

Study-wide results and limits: Summed public TCR beta family frequency identified CMV carriers bearing the relevant HLA. HLA-C-restricted TCR beta clonotypes specific for CMV led the ex vivo response.

In regard to this clonotype: Its antigen is not identified.

Per the germline V gene, CDR1 is KGHSH and CDR2 is LQKENI. CDR3 size: 16 residues. V lost 6 bases, J lost 6 bases, and 20 bases lay in between. TCRdb redid the calling of the reads with MiXCR, one entry per CDR3 protein. The repertoire holds about 110,000 distinct CDR3 sequences, 29% seen once, with roughly three quarters in the top ten. This clonotype originated in a human donor in good health (CMV status not recorded). Some clones in this sample may be carry-over from other donors' samples. The V and J genes are TRBV18 and TRBJ1-4, with a weak D call TRBD1 (5 bases). The input for sequencing was CD8+ T cells from cultured PBMCs, taken from culture after CMV antigen stimulation. The CDR3 region has the DNA TGTGCCAGCTCGCTCCTATCCGCCAGGGTAGATGAAAAACTGTTTTTT. Its protein product is CASSLLSARVDEKLFF.